Below, 27 T cell receptor beta chains from the same sample are listed, as sequenced in a study of blood T cell repertoires in COVID-19. Sequenced by immunoSEQ multiplex PCR; TCRdb stores in-frame clones only, minus some. The sample consists of about 43,000 clones, around 87% of them appearing once. Source material: peripheral blood. Source of these receptors: a woman aged 80 or over with active COVID-19.

V and J are TRBV30 and TRBJ2-3; D is unresolved. Trimming shortened V by 0 bases and J by 6 bases, and 4 bases separated the two germline ends. The CDR3 is made up of 11 amino acids. Per the germline V gene, CDR1 is GTSNPN and CDR2 is SVGIG (reference sequence). The CDR3 nucleotides are TGTGCCTGGAGTGTCGGGGATACGCAGTATTTT. It yields the protein CAWSVGDTQYF.

The chain links TRBV28 to TRBJ2-1; TRBD2 aligns across 7 bases. The germline gives CDR1 MDHEN, CDR2 SYDVKM. The CDR3 contains 15 residues. V shed 7 bases, J shed 0 bases, and the junction held 6 bases outside the gene matches. The CDR3 protein is CASNPGGGSYNEQFF. CDR3 nucleotide sequence: TGTGCCAGCAACCCGGGCGGGGGCTCCTACAATGAGCAGTTCTTC. The full variable domain, rest sourced from reference TRBV28 and TRBJ2-1, is DVKVTQSSRYLVKRTGEKVFLECVQDMDHENMFWYRQDPGLGLRLIYFSYDVKMKEKGDIPEGYSVSREKKERFSLILESASTNQTSMYLCASNPGGGSYNEQFFGPGTRLTVL.

The chain uses TRBV7-9 and TRBJ1-3, with 12 bases matching TRBD1. Germline loops: CDR1 SEHNR, CDR2 FQNEAQ (reference sequence). J lost 0 bases, V lost 3 bases, and 9 bases had no gene match. The CDR3 length is 19 residues. CDR3 protein: CASSFAGTGGFLSGNTIYF. The CDR3 coding sequence is TGTGCCAGCAGCTTCGCCGGGACAGGGGGCTTCCTCTCTGGAAACACCATATATTTT. Using reference TRBV7-9 and TRBJ1-3 for the parts outside the CDR3, the full variable domain is DTGVSQNPRHKITKRGQNVTFRCDPISEHNRLYWYRQTLGQGPEFLTYFQNEAQLEKSRLLSDRFSAERPKGSFSTLEIQRTEQGDSAMYLCASSFAGTGGFLSGNTIYFGEGSWLTVV.

This chain connects TRBV16 to TRBJ2-2; 8 nucleotides match TRBD1. Germline CDR1 is KGHSY and CDR2 is FQNENV. Trimming cost V 4 bases and J 2 bases; bases outside gene matches: 15. The CDR3 extends over 19 amino acids. Written as DNA, the CDR3 is TGTGCCAGCAGCCGAAGACCCTCCCGGGACAGGAGTAACACCGGGGAGCTGTTTTTT. It encodes CASSRRPSRDRSNTGELFF.

The chain couples TRBV21-1 to TRBJ1-2; the table's D call TRBD1 went unverified against the DNA. TRBV21-1 is an annotated pseudogene. The length of the CDR3 is 16 residues. DNA for the CDR3: TGTGCCAGCAGCAAAGTCGGACAGGGGCCATCCTATGGCTACACCTTC. Translating it yields CASSKVGQGPSYGYTF.

V is TRBV27 and J is TRBJ2-7, with D tentatively TRBD1 (5 bases). V lost 2 bases to trimming and J lost 2 bases, with 10 bases between them. Germline CDR1 is MNHEY and CDR2 is SMNVEV (reference sequence). The length of the CDR3 is 14 residues. This CDR3 is CASSLLDKPYEQYF. The CDR3 region has the DNA TGTGCCAGCAGTTTACTGGACAAGCCCTACGAGCAGTACTTC.

This clone occurred once. The genes are TRBV5-1 and TRBJ2-3, with TRBD1 matching over 8 bases. V lost 4 bases, J lost 6 bases, and 4 bases stayed unmatched. The V gene's germline CDR1 is SGHRS and CDR2 YFSETQ. The CDR3 length is 13 residues. As DNA, the CDR3 is TGCGCCAGCAGCCCAGGGGGCCCGGATACGCAGTATTTT. Its protein is CASSPGGPDTQYF.

On this clone: Other DNA sequences in the sample encode the same CDR3. The chain links TRBV5-1 to TRBJ1-3, with a possible D match to TRBD1 (5 bases). The CDR3 runs 15 residues. V was shortened by 0 bases and J by 1 base, with 8 bases between the two germline ends. The germline V gene encodes CDR1 SGHRS and CDR2 YFSETQ. CDR3 sequence reads: CASSLVAGSGNTIYF. The DNA of the CDR3 is TGCGCCAGCAGCTTGGTAGCAGGGTCTGGAAACACCATATATTTT.

The J gene is TRBJ1-6, the V gene TRBV6-2 or TRBV6-3; maybe TRBD1 (5 bases). The V end lost 4 bases, the J end lost 7 bases, and 20 bases lay between the germline ends. This CDR3 is 17 amino acids long. Germline CDR1 MNHEY, CDR2 SVGEGT. The CDR3 coding sequence is TGTGCCAGCAGTTTGGGGCTCTGGAGGGGCTGGAATTCACCCCTCCACTTT. Encoded protein: CASSLGLWRGWNSPLHF.

V is TRBV7-2 and J is TRBJ2-7; 8 bases align to TRBD2. Germline CDR1 reads SGHTA; CDR2 reads FQGNSA. V gave up 5 bases and J gave up 4 bases; unmatched junction bases: 13. This CDR3 is 16 amino acids long. For the CDR3, the DNA is TGTGCCAGCAGCCCCTCCGGGACTAGGGGGGGTTACGAGCAGTACTTC. This translates into CASSPSGTRGGYEQYF.

The rearrangement links TRBV9 to TRBJ1-2; possibly TRBD1 for D (5 bases). The CDR3 is 14 residues long. Trimming stripped 4 bases from V and 6 bases from J, with 16 bases between. Germline CDR1 is SGDLS and CDR2 is YYNGEE. The CDR3 DNA sequence: TGTGCCAGCAGCTATGGGGCTGCTGTAAATGGCTACACCTTC. Amino acids: CASSYGAAVNGYTF.

V gene TRBV28 combines with J gene TRBJ2-1, with D possibly TRBD2 on 5 matching bases. The V gene's germline CDR1 is MDHEN and CDR2 SYDVKM. Between the trimmed V and J ends, which lost 5 bases and 6 bases, there was a span of 26 bases. The CDR3 consists of 18 residues. CDR3 nucleotide sequence: TGTGCCAGCAGTCCGTTCTCCCGAACCCGTTCCGAGGGCAATGAGCAGTTCTTC. Encoded protein: CASSPFSRTRSEGNEQFF.

This chain joins TRBV9 and TRBJ1-1, with TRBD1 identical over 8 bases. The length of the CDR3 is 15 residues. V was clipped by 4 bases and J by 4 bases; unmatched bases: 9. CDR1 is SGDLS, CDR2 YYNGEE, per germline. The CDR3 is CASSPRQGLVTEAFF. The DNA of the CDR3 is TGTGCCAGCAGCCCCCGACAGGGGTTGGTCACTGAAGCTTTCTTT.

The chain links TRBV7-9 to TRBJ2-3; D remains ambiguous. Per germline, CDR1 SEHNR and CDR2 FQNEAQ (reference sequence). V was clipped by 2 bases and J by 4 bases, with 10 bases between them. This CDR3 region has 14 residues. CDR3 sequence (DNA): TGTGCCAGCAGCTTAACTACACGCGCAGATACGCAGTATTTT. It codes for CASSLTTRADTQYF.

This chain joins TRBV19 and TRBJ1-6; D possibly corresponds to TRBD1 (6 bases). CDR3 length equals 16 residues. Germline loops: CDR1 LNHDA, CDR2 SQIVND (reference sequence). V shed 4 bases and J shed 6 bases, with 16 bases lying between them. CDR3: CASSTLTQGGNSPLHF. CDR3 sequence (DNA): TGTGCCAGTAGTACCCTGACACAGGGCGGTAATTCACCCCTCCACTTT. Full variable domain (rest looked up from reference TRBV19 and TRBJ1-6): DGGITQSPKYLFRKEGQNVTLSCEQNLNHDAMYWYRQDPGQGLRLIYYSQIVNDFQKGDIAEGYSVSREKKESFPLTVTSAQKNPTAFYLCASSTLTQGGNSPLHFGNGTRLTVT.

The sample holds one count of this clone. The DNA for the CDR3 is TGTGCCAGCTCACCCCTTTCGGGTTCGCGGCAAGAGACCCAGTACTTC. Its translation is CASSPLSGSRQETQYF. The chain joins TRBV18 to TRBJ2-5; D gene unclear. Trimming left V 3 bases short and J 2 bases short, with 16 bases between. The CDR3 covers 16 residues. Looked up from germline, CDR1 is KGHSH and CDR2 is LQKENI.

The chain links TRBV5-1 to TRBJ1-2; TRBD1 matches 9 bases. With V trimmed by 4 bases and J by 4 bases, 8 bases remained unmatched. Per germline, CDR1 SGHRS and CDR2 YFSETQ. The CDR3 consists of 15 residues. This CDR3 reads CASSVGQGLSYGYTF. For the CDR3, the DNA is TGCGCCAGCAGCGTGGGACAGGGTTTGAGCTATGGCTACACCTTC.

The chain has TRBV11-3 and TRBJ2-5; 10 bases map to TRBD1. J was trimmed by 5 bases and V by 0 bases; bases with no gene match: 18. This CDR3 contains 20 residues. The V gene's germline CDR1 is SGHNT and CDR2 YENEEA. The CDR3 coding sequence is TGTGCCAGCAGCTTAGATTATTGTGCAGCCGGGACAGGGGAGGCGGAGACCCAGTACTTC. Translated: CASSLDYCAAGTGEAETQYF.

The chain has TRBV28 and TRBJ2-5; TRBD2 matches at 7 bases. V shed 2 bases and J 4 bases; nucleotides not matched to a gene: 4. The germline V gene encodes CDR1 MDHEN and CDR2 SYDVKM. The CDR3 runs to 14 residues. The CDR3: CASSLRWGGETQYF. The CDR3 nucleotides are TGTGCCAGCAGTTTAAGGTGGGGGGGAGAGACCCAGTACTTC.

The chain is built from TRBV7-9 and TRBJ1-2; 7 bases fit TRBD1. CDR3 length equals 16 residues. V shed 5 bases and J 5 bases; nucleotides not matched to a gene: 14. CDR1 is SEHNR and CDR2 is FQNEAQ in the germline V gene (reference sequence). CDR3 bases: TGTGCCAGCAGCCTGTTGGGGACAGATGAGTCTTATGGCTACACCTTC. Its protein is CASSLLGTDESYGYTF.

J is TRBJ2-5 and V is TRBV27; 12 nucleotides agree with TRBD1. The germline V gene encodes CDR1 MNHEY and CDR2 SMNVEV (reference sequence). V lost 4 bases and J lost 4; bases outside the gene matches: 7. The CDR3 contains 16 residues. CDR3 sequence reads: CASSSPGQGAGETQYF. In nucleotides, the CDR3 is TGTGCCAGCAGTTCCCCGGGACAGGGGGCGGGAGAGACCCAGTACTTC.

The V and J genes are TRBV7-2 and TRBJ1-2; D possibly corresponds to TRBD1 (5 bases). This CDR3 region has 14 residues. V lost 1 base, J lost 5 bases, and 11 bases lay in between. In germline, CDR1 is SGHTA, CDR2 FQGNSA. CDR3 DNA: TGTGCCAGCAGCTTAGGGCCAGGGCTATATGGCTACACCTTC. The encoded protein is CASSLGPGLYGYTF.

The rearrangement uses TRBV11-2 and TRBJ2-1; D might be TRBD2 (7 bases). V shed 5 bases and J shed 1 base, with 15 bases lying between them. This CDR3 is built from 16 residues. Germline loops: CDR1 SGHAT, CDR2 FQNNGV. Written as DNA, the CDR3 is TGTGCCAGCAGCGCCCACGAGGGGGGGTCCTACAATGAGCAGTTCTTC. Protein: CASSAHEGGSYNEQFF.

V and J are TRBV19 and TRBJ1-1; possible D gene TRBD1, 6 bases. V was pared by 2 bases and J by 4 bases, with 11 bases between. Looked up from germline, CDR1 is LNHDA and CDR2 is SQIVND (reference sequence). CDR3 length equals 14 residues. For the CDR3, the DNA is TGTGCCAGTAGTATATGGGGGCTCTCCACTGAAGCTTTCTTT. It is translated as CASSIWGLSTEAFF.

The chain recombines TRBV2 with TRBJ2-2, with 10 bases fitting TRBD1. Germline V lookup: CDR1 SNHLY, CDR2 FYNNEI. The CDR3 covers 13 residues. Trimming cost V 10 bases and J 4 bases; bases outside gene matches: 3. The CDR3 protein is CAKGQGSTGELFF. For the CDR3, the DNA is TGTGCCAAGGGACAGGGGAGCACCGGGGAGCTGTTTTTT.

This clone was counted a single time. The chain carries TRBV29-1 and TRBJ1-2, with 8 bases matching TRBD1. This CDR3 region has 15 residues. Germline trimming cut 7 bases from V and 0 bases from J; bases unmatched to any gene: 10. CDR1 and CDR2 from the germline V gene are SQVTM and ANQGSEA. CDR3 nucleotides: TGCAGCGCCCCTTCCACCAGGGGGCCTAACTATGGCTACACCTTC. Translated: CSAPSTRGPNYGYTF.

This chain uses TRBV5-4 with TRBJ1-2; the match to TRBD1 covers 10 bases. The length of the CDR3 is 13 residues. J was trimmed by 4 bases and V by 5 bases; bases with no gene match: 2. CDR1 is SGHNT, CDR2 YYREEE, per germline (reference sequence). The CDR3 protein is CASSRQGAYGYTF. The DNA for the CDR3 is TGTGCCAGCAGTCGACAGGGGGCCTATGGCTACACCTTC.